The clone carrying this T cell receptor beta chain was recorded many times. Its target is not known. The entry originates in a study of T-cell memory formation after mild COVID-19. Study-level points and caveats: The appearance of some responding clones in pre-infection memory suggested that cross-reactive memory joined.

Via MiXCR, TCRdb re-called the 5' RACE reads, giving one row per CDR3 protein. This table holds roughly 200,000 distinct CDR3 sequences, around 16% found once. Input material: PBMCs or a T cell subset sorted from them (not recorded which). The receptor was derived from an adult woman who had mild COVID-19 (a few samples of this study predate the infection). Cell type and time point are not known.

CDR3: CASSVGTLRPNEQFF. DNA of the CDR3: TGTGCCAGCAGCGTGGGGACCCTCAGACCTAATGAGCAGTTCTTC. V usage is TRBV9 and J usage is TRBJ2-1; D assignment may be TRBD1 or TRBD2 (5 bases each). The CDR3 runs 15 residues. Trimming took off 2 bases at V and 7 bases at J, with 16 bases between the two ends. From germline, CDR1 is SGDLS and CDR2 YYNGEE.